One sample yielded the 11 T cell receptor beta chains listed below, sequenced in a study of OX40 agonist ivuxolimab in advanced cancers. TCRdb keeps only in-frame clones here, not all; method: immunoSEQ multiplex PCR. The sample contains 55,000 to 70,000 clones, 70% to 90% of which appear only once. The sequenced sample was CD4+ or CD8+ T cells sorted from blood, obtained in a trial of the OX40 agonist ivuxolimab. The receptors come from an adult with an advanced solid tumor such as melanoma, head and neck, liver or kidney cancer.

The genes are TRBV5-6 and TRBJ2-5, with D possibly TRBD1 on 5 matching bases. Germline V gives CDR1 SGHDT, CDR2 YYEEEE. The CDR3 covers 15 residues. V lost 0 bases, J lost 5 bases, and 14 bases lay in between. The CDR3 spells CASSLVEARVETQYF. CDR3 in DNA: TGTGCCAGCAGCTTGGTTGAGGCCAGGGTGGAGACCCAGTACTTC.

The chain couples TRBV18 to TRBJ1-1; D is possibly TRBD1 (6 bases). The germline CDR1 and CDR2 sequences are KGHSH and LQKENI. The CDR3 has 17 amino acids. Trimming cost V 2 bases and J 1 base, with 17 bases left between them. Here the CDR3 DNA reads TGTGCCAGCTCACCAGCAGGGGTGAGAGGGTGGAACACTGAAGCTTTCTTT. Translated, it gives CASSPAGVRGWNTEAFF.

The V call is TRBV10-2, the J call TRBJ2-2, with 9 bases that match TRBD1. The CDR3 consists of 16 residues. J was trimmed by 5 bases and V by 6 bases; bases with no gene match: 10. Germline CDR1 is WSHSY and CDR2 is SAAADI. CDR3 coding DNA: TGCGCCAGCAGCGGCCAGGGACAGGGTAGGACCGGGGAGCTGTTTTTT. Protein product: CASSGQGQGRTGELFF.

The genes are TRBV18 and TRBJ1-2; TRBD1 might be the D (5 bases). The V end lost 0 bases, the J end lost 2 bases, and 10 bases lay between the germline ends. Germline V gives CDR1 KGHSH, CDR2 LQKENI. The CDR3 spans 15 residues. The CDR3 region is CASSPPTAPNYGYTF. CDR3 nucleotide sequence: TGTGCCAGCTCACCACCGACAGCCCCAAACTATGGCTACACCTTC.

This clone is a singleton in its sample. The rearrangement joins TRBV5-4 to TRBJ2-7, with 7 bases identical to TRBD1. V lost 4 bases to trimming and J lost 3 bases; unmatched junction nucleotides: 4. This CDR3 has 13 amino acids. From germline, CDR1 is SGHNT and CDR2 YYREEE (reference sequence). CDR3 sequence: CASSRRDSYEQYF. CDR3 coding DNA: TGTGCCAGCAGCCGAAGGGACAGCTACGAGCAGTACTTC.

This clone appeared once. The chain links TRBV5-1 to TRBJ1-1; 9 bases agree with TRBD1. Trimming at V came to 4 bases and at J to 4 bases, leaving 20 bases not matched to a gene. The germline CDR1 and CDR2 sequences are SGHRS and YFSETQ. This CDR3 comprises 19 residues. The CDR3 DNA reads TGCGCCAGCAGCCCGCGGACAGGGGAAGGTATCATGCGAGGCACTGAAGCTTTCTTT. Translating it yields CASSPRTGEGIMRGTEAFF.

In DNA, the CDR3 is TGTGCCAGCATAGCTCAGTATGGTGGCGGGTATGGCTACACCTTC. This gives the protein CASIAQYGGGYGYTF. J is TRBJ1-2 and V is TRBV2; D uncertain. V dropped 7 bases and J dropped 5 bases, with 20 bases sitting between them. CDR1 is SNHLY, CDR2 FYNNEI, per germline. This CDR3 is built from 15 residues.

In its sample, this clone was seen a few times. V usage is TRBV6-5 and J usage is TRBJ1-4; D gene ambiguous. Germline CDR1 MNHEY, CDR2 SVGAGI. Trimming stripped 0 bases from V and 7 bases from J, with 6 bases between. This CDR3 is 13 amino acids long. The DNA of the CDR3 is TGTGCCAGCAGTTACTCTGGTGGTGAAAAACTGTTTTTT. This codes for CASSYSGGEKLFF.

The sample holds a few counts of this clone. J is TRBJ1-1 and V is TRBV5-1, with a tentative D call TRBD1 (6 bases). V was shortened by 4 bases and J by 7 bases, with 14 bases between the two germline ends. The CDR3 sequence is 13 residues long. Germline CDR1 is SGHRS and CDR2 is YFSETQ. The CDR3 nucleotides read TGCGCCAGCAGCGCTCCCCCCAGGGGTGAAGCTTTCTTT. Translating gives CASSAPPRGEAFF.

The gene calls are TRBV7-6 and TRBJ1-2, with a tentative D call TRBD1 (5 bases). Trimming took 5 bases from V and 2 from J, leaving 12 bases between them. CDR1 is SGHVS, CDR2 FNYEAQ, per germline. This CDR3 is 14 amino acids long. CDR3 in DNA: TGTGCCAGCAGCCCCCAAGGGGAAAACTATGGCTACACCTTC. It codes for CASSPQGENYGYTF. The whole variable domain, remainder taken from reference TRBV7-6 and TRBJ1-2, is GAGVSQSPRYKVTKRGQDVALRCDPISGHVSLYWYRQALGQGPEFLTYFNYEAQQDKSGLPNDRFSAERPEGSISTLTIQRTEQRDSAMYRCASSPQGENYGYTFGSGTRLTVV.

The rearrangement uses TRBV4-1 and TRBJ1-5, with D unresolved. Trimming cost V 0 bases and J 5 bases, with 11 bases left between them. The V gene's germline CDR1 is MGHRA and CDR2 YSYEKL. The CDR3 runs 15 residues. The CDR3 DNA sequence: TGCGCCAGCAGCCAAGATCTGCAGGCTTATCAGCCCCAGCATTTT. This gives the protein CASSQDLQAYQPQHF.